These T cell receptor beta chains were read from a single sample in a study of identical twins. Each CDR3 protein gets one entry after TCRdb re-called the 5' RACE reads with MiXCR. Of under 500,000 distinct CDR3 sequences in the sample, 13% to 15% are singletons; the top ten hold more than 0.8%. This sample was shared with a second study, whose subject was yellow fever vaccine responses in identical twins.

The sequenced material came from CD4+ T cells sorted from blood. These receptors were collected from a woman younger than 30 in good health. Both conserved end residues are part of each CDR3. Fields, in order: D gene, J gene, V gene, clone size, CDR3 DNA, CDR3 protein. D genes are given only for firm matches. Where a row states a size, it is once, few, many or the class of an expanded clone; other rows omit it.

d_gene: TRBD1
j_gene: TRBJ2-6
v_gene: TRBV4-1
abundance: few
CDR3nt: TGCGCCAGCAGCCCAAGAGGGGGCCAACCGGGCTCTGGGGCCAACGTCCTGACTTTC
CDR3aa: CASSPRGGQPGSGANVLTF

d_gene: NA
j_gene: TRBJ2-1
v_gene: TRBV3-1
abundance: NA
CDR3nt: TGTGCCAGCAGCCCCCGAGGGGGTCGAAATGAGCAGTTCTTC
CDR3aa: CASSPRGGRNEQFF

d_gene: NA
j_gene: TRBJ2-3
v_gene: TRBV5-1
abundance: few
CDR3nt: TGCGCCAGCAGCTTTCGTATGTTGGGAGATACGCAGTATTTT
CDR3aa: CASSFRMLGDTQYF

d_gene: NA
j_gene: TRBJ2-2
v_gene: TRBV6-1
abundance: NA
CDR3nt: TGTGCCAGCAGTGGGGTTCGGGGCAACACCGGGGAGCTGTTTTTT
CDR3aa: CASSGVRGNTGELFF

d_gene: NA
j_gene: TRBJ2-1
v_gene: TRBV20-1
abundance: NA
CDR3nt: TGCAGTGCTAGAGATCGACTTACCCACAATGAGCAGTTCTTC
CDR3aa: CSARDRLTHNEQFF

d_gene: NA
j_gene: TRBJ1-3
v_gene: TRBV9
abundance: few
CDR3nt: TGTGCCAGCAGCGTCTCGGACTCCTCTGGAAACACCATATATTTT
CDR3aa: CASSVSDSSGNTIYF

d_gene: NA
j_gene: TRBJ1-2
v_gene: TRBV4-1
abundance: few
CDR3nt: TGCGCCAGCAGCCAAGTATTGCCCCAGGGCTATGGCTACACCTTC
CDR3aa: CASSQVLPQGYGYTF

d_gene: TRBD1
j_gene: TRBJ2-3
v_gene: TRBV5-1
abundance: NA
CDR3nt: TGCGCCAGCAGCTATGACGGACAGGGGAGAGATACGCAGTATTTT
CDR3aa: CASSYDGQGRDTQYF

d_gene: TRBD2
j_gene: TRBJ2-1
v_gene: TRBV11-3
abundance: NA
CDR3nt: TGTGCCAGCAGCTTAGCTAGCGGGGGGGCTAATGAGCAGTTCTTC
CDR3aa: CASSLASGGANEQFF

d_gene: NA
j_gene: TRBJ2-7
v_gene: TRBV5-1
abundance: NA
CDR3nt: TGCGCCAGCAGCTTGGGAGCAGGGACGAACGAGCAGTACTTC
CDR3aa: CASSLGAGTNEQYF

d_gene: NA
j_gene: TRBJ2-2
v_gene: TRBV10-1
abundance: few
CDR3nt: TGCGCCAGCAGTGAGTCTGACAGGACGTGGACCGGGGAGCTGTTTTTT
CDR3aa: CASSESDRTWTGELFF

d_gene: NA
j_gene: TRBJ2-1
v_gene: TRBV14
abundance: few
CDR3nt: TGTGCCAGCAGCCACGACACCTACAATGAGCAGTTCTTC
CDR3aa: CASSHDTYNEQFF

d_gene: NA
j_gene: TRBJ2-4
v_gene: TRBV6-5
abundance: NA
CDR3nt: TGTGCCAGCAGTTACTCGGGGGTAGCCAAAAACATTCAGTACTTC
CDR3aa: CASSYSGVAKNIQYF

d_gene: NA
j_gene: TRBJ1-4
v_gene: TRBV20-1
abundance: NA
CDR3nt: TGCAGTGCAAAGCCGGGAGACCCAACTAATGAAAAACTGTTTTTT
CDR3aa: CSAKPGDPTNEKLFF

d_gene: NA
j_gene: TRBJ2-3
v_gene: TRBV6-5
abundance: few
CDR3nt: TGTGCCAGCAGTTACTCGATTGGTGCGGGAAGAAGCACAGATACGCAGTATTTT
CDR3aa: CASSYSIGAGRSTDTQYF

d_gene: NA
j_gene: TRBJ2-1
v_gene: TRBV18
abundance: few
CDR3nt: TGTGCCAGCTCACCCGGACAGTCTCCAATCAATGAGCAGTTCTTC
CDR3aa: CASSPGQSPINEQFF

d_gene: NA
j_gene: TRBJ1-4
v_gene: TRBV5-1
abundance: few
CDR3nt: TGCGCCAGCAGCGCCCTGGTGACTAATGAAAAACTGTTTTTT
CDR3aa: CASSALVTNEKLFF

d_gene: TRBD1
j_gene: TRBJ1-4
v_gene: TRBV10-3
abundance: few
CDR3nt: TGTGCCATCAGACCCGGGACAGGGGCTAATGAAAAACTGTTTTTT
CDR3aa: CAIRPGTGANEKLFF

d_gene: TRBD2
j_gene: TRBJ2-3
v_gene: TRBV6-2/TRBV6-3
abundance: NA
CDR3nt: TGTGCCAGCAGCCGCCGGGGAAAGCGGGACTGGGGCACAGATACGCAGTATTTT
CDR3aa: CASSRRGKRDWGTDTQYF

d_gene: TRBD1
j_gene: TRBJ2-4
v_gene: TRBV11-1
abundance: few
CDR3nt: TGTGCCAGCAGCCCGGGACAGGGACAAGACATTCAGTACTTC
CDR3aa: CASSPGQGQDIQYF

d_gene: NA
j_gene: TRBJ1-6
v_gene: TRBV20-1
abundance: NA
CDR3nt: TGCAGTGCCCCAGTGGGGCTCGAAGCACAATATAATTCACCCCTCCACTTT
CDR3aa: CSAPVGLEAQYNSPLHF

d_gene: NA
j_gene: TRBJ2-7
v_gene: TRBV6-2/TRBV6-3
abundance: NA
CDR3nt: TGTGCCAGCAGTTACCAATTGGTCGGGTATGAGATCGAGCAGTACTTC
CDR3aa: CASSYQLVGYEIEQYF

d_gene: NA
j_gene: TRBJ2-7
v_gene: TRBV20-1
abundance: NA
CDR3nt: TGCAGTGCCCCCTGGGCGGGGACCTACGAGCAGTACTTC
CDR3aa: CSAPWAGTYEQYF

d_gene: TRBD1
j_gene: TRBJ1-6
v_gene: TRBV20-1
abundance: NA
CDR3nt: TGCAGTGCTAGGACCGGACAGGACCCCGGACCCCTCCACTTT
CDR3aa: CSARTGQDPGPLHF

d_gene: NA
j_gene: TRBJ2-1
v_gene: TRBV24-1
abundance: many
CDR3nt: TGTGCCACCAGTGATTTTAGGGGTAGCTCCTACAATGAGCAGTTCTTC
CDR3aa: CATSDFRGSSYNEQFF

d_gene: TRBD2
j_gene: TRBJ2-3
v_gene: TRBV20-1
abundance: few
CDR3nt: TGCAGTGCCTATAGCGGGAGGGCCTTCGGCACAGATACGCAGTATTTT
CDR3aa: CSAYSGRAFGTDTQYF